A selection of T cell receptor beta chains follows, all from one sample in a study of T-cell memory formation after mild COVID-19. TCRdb recomputed calls from the 5' RACE reads with MiXCR, one row per CDR3 protein. The sample lists hundreds of thousands of distinct CDR3 sequences, under 15% occurring once. The sequenced sample consisted of PBMCs or a T cell subset sorted from them (not recorded which). The origin of the receptors is a man aged 18 to 35 who had mild COVID-19 (a few samples of this study predate the infection). Cell type and time point are not known. CDR3s include the opening cysteine and the closing phenylalanine or tryptophan. D genes are given only for firm matches. The size of a clone is reported for some rows only, either as once, few or many, or as a class for expanded clones.

d_call	j_call	clone_size	v_call	cdr3_nt	cdr3_aa
TRBD1	TRBJ1-4	few	TRBV5-1	TGCGCCAGCAGCTGGGACAGTCGGAGGGGTGAAAAACTGTTTTTT	CASSWDSRRGEKLFF
.	TRBJ2-3	many	TRBV12-3/TRBV12-4	TGTGCCAGCAGCCCAACGCCTAGCACAGATACGCAGTATTTT	CASSPTPSTDTQYF
TRBD2	TRBJ2-1	few	TRBV24-1	TGTGCCACCAGTGATGAGACTAGCGGGGGGACAGAGCAGTTCTTC	CATSDETSGGTEQFF
TRBD1	TRBJ1-1	few	TRBV12-3/TRBV12-4	TGTGCCAGCAGTTTCCCGGACAGGTTAGGCACTGAAGCTTTCTTT	CASSFPDRLGTEAFF
.	TRBJ2-3	few	TRBV2	TGTGCCAGCAGTTACTCGCCAGATACGCAGTATTTT	CASSYSPDTQYF
TRBD1	TRBJ1-5	.	TRBV2	TGTGCCAGCAAGTCCCGGGACAGGGTACGGCAGCCCCAGCATTTT	CASKSRDRVRQPQHF
.	TRBJ2-3	.	TRBV7-3	TGTGCCAGCAGCGAAACGGGGGGCCTAGATACGCAGTATTTT	CASSETGGLDTQYF
.	TRBJ2-4	.	TRBV28	TGTGCCAGCAGTCCGGCCGGGGACATTCAGTACTTC	CASSPAGDIQYF
.	TRBJ1-2	.	TRBV3-2	TGTGCCAGCAGCCAAGTCCCACAGGGGGACTATGGCTACACCTTC	CASSQVPQGDYGYTF
TRBD1	TRBJ1-2	few	TRBV5-1	TGCGCCAGCAGCTTGGCTGGGACAGGGAGGAGGTACTATGGCTACACCTTC	CASSLAGTGRRYYGYTF
.	TRBJ1-4	.	TRBV20-1	TGCAGTGCTAGTAACACCCAGGGAGTTGAAAAACTGTTTTTT	CSASNTQGVEKLFF
.	TRBJ1-2	few	TRBV30	TGTGCCTGGAGTAACTATGGCTACACCTTC	CAWSNYGYTF
.	TRBJ2-7	few	TRBV9	TGTGCCAGCAGCGTTCAGGGGTCCTACGAGCAGTACTTC	CASSVQGSYEQYF
.	TRBJ2-5	few	TRBV12-3/TRBV12-4	TGTGCCAGCAGTCTGTGGGCCCAGGGTGAGACCCAGTACTTC	CASSLWAQGETQYF
TRBD2	TRBJ2-3	few	TRBV5-1	TGCGCCAGCAGCACCCTAGCGGGGGGGGGCACAGATACGCAGTATTTT	CASSTLAGGGTDTQYF
.	TRBJ1-5	few	TRBV12-3/TRBV12-4	TGTGCCAGCACTAGGGCACTTTTACAGCCCCAGCATTTT	CASTRALLQPQHF
.	TRBJ2-1	.	TRBV12-3/TRBV12-4	TGTGCCAGCATGGGTGAAGGGAGCCCCAATGAGCAGTTCTTC	CASMGEGSPNEQFF
.	TRBJ1-1	.	TRBV5-1	TGCGCCAGCAGCTTTTACGGGACGAACACTGAAGCTTTCTTT	CASSFYGTNTEAFF
TRBD2	TRBJ2-7	many	TRBV7-3	TGTGCCAGCAGCTCCCGGGGGGGCCCCTACGAGCAGTACTTC	CASSSRGGPYEQYF
.	TRBJ2-1	.	TRBV7-9	TGTGCCAGCAGCCCCGGGACGTTTTTATATGAGCAGTTCTTC	CASSPGTFLYEQFF
.	TRBJ2-5	few	TRBV20-1	TGCAGTGCCCCCGTCGCTACTCTTCAAGAGACCCAGTACTTC	CSAPVATLQETQYF
.	TRBJ1-1	.	TRBV9	TGTGCCAGCAGCACATTTGGGGGCAGGAACACTGAAGCTTTCTTT	CASSTFGGRNTEAFF
.	TRBJ1-1	many	TRBV18	TGTGCCAGCTCACCGGGCAGAGGCACTGAAGCTTTCTTT	CASSPGRGTEAFF
.	TRBJ2-2	.	TRBV7-2	TGTGCCAGCAGCTTCGTCAGGGATGACGGGGAGCTGTTTTTT	CASSFVRDDGELFF
TRBD2	TRBJ2-1	many	TRBV6-5	TGTGCCAGCAGTGCTACTAGCGGGGGGTATAATGAGCAGTTCTTC	CASSATSGGYNEQFF
.	TRBJ1-2	few	TRBV5-1	TGCGCCAGCAGCTTGGCCATTCACAGACACTATGGCTACACCTTC	CASSLAIHRHYGYTF
.	TRBJ2-2	few	TRBV5-1	TGCGCCAGTCTCGGGAGCGCGAACACCGGGGAGCTGTTTTTT	CASLGSANTGELFF
.	TRBJ2-3	.	TRBV11-2	TGTGCCAGCAGGGCGACAGATACGCAGTATTTT	CASRATDTQYF
TRBD2	TRBJ2-3	.	TRBV5-1	TGCGCCAGCAGTAGTGGGGCTAGCGGGGGCACAGATACGCAGTATTTT	CASSSGASGGTDTQYF
TRBD2	TRBJ2-1	many	TRBV7-9	TGTGCCAGCAGCCGAGGCAGCGGGGTCTACAATGAGCAGTTCTTC	CASSRGSGVYNEQFF
.	TRBJ2-5	few	TRBV11-2	TGTGCCAGCAGCTTAGATCTTAGTCGAGAGACCCAGTACTTC	CASSLDLSRETQYF
.	TRBJ1-1	.	TRBV6-5	TGTGCCAGCAGTCATCGGAAGGGGGGACCGTTAGCTGAAGCTTTCTTT	CASSHRKGGPLAEAFF
.	TRBJ2-3	.	TRBV5-1	TGCGCCAGCGGGTCGTCAGGTACGCAGTATTTT	CASGSSGTQYF
TRBD1	TRBJ2-3	many	TRBV20-1	TGCAGTGCGAGGAAACAGGGGGCAGGGCCCACAGATACGCAGTATTTT	CSARKQGAGPTDTQYF